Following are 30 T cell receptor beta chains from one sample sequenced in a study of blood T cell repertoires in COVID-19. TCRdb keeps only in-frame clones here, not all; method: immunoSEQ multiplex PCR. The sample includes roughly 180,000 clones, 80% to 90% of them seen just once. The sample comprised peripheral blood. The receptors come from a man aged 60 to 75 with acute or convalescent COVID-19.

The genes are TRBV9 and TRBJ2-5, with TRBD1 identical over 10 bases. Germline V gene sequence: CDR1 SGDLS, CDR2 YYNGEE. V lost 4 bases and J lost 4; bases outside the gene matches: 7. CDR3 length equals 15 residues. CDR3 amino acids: CASSPVGTGVETQYF. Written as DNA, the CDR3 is TGTGCCAGCAGCCCAGTCGGGACAGGGGTAGAGACCCAGTACTTC.

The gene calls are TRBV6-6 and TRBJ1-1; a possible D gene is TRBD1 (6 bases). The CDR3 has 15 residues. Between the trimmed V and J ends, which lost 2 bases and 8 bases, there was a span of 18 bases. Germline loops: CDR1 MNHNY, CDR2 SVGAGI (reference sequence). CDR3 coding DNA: TGTGCCAGCAGTTACACGCATGCAGGGACATACGAAGCTTTCTTT. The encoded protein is CASSYTHAGTYEAFF.

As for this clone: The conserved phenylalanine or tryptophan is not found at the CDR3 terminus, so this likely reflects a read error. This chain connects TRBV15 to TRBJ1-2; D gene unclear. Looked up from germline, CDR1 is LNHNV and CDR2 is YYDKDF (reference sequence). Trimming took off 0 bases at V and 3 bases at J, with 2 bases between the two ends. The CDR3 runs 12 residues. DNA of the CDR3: TGTGCCACCAGCAGAGATGACTATGGCTACACCTTA. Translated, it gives CATSRDDYGYTL.

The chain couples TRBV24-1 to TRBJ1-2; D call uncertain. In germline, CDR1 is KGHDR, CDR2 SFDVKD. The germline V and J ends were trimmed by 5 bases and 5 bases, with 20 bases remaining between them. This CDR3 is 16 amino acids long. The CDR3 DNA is TGTGCCACCAGTGGCAGAGGGCCCTTAGGGTCGTATGGCTACACCTTC. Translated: CATSGRGPLGSYGYTF.

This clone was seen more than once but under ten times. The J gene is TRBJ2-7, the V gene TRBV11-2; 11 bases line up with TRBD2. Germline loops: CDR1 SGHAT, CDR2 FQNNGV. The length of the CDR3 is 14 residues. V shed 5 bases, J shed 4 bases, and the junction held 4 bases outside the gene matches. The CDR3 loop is CASSVGLAGYEQYF. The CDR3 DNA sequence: TGTGCCAGCAGCGTCGGACTAGCGGGTTACGAGCAGTACTTC. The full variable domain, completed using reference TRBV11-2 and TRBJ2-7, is EAGVAQSPRYKIIEKRQSVAFWCNPISGHATLYWYQQILGQGPKLLIQFQNNGVVDDSQLPKDRFSAERLKGVDSTLKIQPAKLEDSAVYLCASSVGLAGYEQYFGPGTRLTVT.

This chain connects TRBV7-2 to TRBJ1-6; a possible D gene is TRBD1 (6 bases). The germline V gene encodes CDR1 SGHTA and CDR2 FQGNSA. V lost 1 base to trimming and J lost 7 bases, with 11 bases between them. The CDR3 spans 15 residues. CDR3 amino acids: CASSLENRANSPLHF. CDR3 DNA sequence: TGTGCCAGCAGCTTAGAGAACAGGGCGAATTCACCCCTCCACTTT.

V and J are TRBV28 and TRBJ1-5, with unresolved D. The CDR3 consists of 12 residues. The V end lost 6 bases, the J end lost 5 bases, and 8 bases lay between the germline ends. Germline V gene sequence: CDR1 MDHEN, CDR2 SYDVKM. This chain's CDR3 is CASSPADQPQHF. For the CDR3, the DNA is TGTGCCAGCAGCCCCGCAGATCAGCCCCAGCATTTT.

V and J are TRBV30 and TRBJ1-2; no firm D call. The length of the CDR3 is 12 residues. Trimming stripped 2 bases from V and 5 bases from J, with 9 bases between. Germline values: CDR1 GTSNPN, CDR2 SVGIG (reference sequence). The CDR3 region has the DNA TGTGCCTGGAGTTCCAGAAGTTATGGCTACACCTTC. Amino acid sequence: CAWSSRSYGYTF.

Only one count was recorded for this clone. CDR3 in amino acids: CASSLFERETQYF. The CDR3, as DNA: TGTGCCAGCAGTTTATTCGAGCGGGAGACCCAGTACTTC. The chain employs TRBV12-3 or TRBV12-4 and TRBJ2-5; D is possibly TRBD2 (5 bases). The CDR3 sequence is 13 residues long. V lost 2 bases and J lost 5, with 9 bases in between.

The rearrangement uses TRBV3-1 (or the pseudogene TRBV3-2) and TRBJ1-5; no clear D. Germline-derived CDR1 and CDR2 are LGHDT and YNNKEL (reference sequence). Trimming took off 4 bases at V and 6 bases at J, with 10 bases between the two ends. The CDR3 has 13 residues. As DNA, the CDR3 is TGTGCCAGCAGCCTGACACAGATTCAGCCCCAGCATTTT. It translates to CASSLTQIQPQHF.

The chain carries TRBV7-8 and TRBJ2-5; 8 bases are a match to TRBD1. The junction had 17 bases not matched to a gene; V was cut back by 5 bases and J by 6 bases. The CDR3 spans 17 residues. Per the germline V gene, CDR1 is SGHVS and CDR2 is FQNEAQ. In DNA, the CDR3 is TGTGCCAGCAGCGTAAGACAGGGGCCTGGGGTGGCGAAGACCCAGTACTTC. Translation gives CASSVRQGPGVAKTQYF. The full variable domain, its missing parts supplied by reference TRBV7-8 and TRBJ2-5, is GAGVSQSPRYKVAKRGQDVALRCDPISGHVSLFWYQQALGQGPEFLTYFQNEAQLDKSGLPSDRFFAERPEGSVSTLKIQRTQQEDSAVYLCASSVRQGPGVAKTQYFGPGTRLLVL.

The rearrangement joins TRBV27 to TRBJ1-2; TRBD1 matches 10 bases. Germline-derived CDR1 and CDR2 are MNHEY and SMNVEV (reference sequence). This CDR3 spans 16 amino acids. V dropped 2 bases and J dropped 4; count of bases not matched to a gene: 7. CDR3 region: CASSLATGGGLYGYTF. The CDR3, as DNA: TGTGCCAGCAGTTTAGCGACAGGGGGCGGGCTCTATGGCTACACCTTC.

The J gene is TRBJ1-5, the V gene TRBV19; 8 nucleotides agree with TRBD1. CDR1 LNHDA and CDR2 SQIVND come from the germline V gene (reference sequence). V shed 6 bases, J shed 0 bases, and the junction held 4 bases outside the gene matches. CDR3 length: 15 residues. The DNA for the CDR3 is TGTGCCAGTAGGCAGACAGGGGCTAGCAATCAGCCCCAGCATTTT. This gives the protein CASRQTGASNQPQHF.

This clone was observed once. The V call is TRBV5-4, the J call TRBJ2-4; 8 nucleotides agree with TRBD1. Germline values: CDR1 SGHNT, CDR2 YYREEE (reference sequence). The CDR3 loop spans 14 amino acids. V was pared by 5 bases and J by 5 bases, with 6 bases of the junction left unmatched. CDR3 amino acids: CASRLGQAENIQYF. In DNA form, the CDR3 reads TGTGCCAGCAGGCTGGGACAGGCGGAAAACATTCAGTACTTC. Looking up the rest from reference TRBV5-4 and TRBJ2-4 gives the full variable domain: ETGVTQSPTHLIKTRGQQVTLRCSSQSGHNTVSWYQQALGQGPQFIFQYYREEENGRGNFPPRFSGLQFPNYSSELNVNALELDDSALYLCASRLGQAENIQYFGAGTRLSVL.

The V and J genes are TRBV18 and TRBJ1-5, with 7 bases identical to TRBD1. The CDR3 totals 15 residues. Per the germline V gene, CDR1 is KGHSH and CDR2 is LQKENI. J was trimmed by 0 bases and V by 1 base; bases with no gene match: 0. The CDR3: CASSPQGASNQPQHF. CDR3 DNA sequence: TGTGCCAGCTCACCACAGGGGGCTAGCAATCAGCCCCAGCATTTT.

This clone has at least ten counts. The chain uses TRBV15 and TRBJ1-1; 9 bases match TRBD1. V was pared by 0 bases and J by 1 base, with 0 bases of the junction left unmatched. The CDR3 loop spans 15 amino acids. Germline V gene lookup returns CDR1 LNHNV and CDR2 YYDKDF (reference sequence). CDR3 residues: CATSREDRGNTEAFF. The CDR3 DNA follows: TGTGCCACCAGCAGAGAGGACAGGGGGAACACTGAAGCTTTCTTT.

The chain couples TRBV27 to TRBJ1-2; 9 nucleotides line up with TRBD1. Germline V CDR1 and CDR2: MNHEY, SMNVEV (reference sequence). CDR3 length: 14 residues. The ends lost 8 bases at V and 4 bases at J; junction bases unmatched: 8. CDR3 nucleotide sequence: TGTGCCAGCGGCCGGGACAGGGCAATCTATGGCTACACCTTC. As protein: CASGRDRAIYGYTF.

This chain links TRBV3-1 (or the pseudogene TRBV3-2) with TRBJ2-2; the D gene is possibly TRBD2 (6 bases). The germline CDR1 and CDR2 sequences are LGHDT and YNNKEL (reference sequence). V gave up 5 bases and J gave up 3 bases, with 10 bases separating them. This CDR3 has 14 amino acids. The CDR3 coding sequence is TGTGCCAGCAGCTTGAGCGGGTACACCGGGGAGCTGTTTTTT. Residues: CASSLSGYTGELFF.

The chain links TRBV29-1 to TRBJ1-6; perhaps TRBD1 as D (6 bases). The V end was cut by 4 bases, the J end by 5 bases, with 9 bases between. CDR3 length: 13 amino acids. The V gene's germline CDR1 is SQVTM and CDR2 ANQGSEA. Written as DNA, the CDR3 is TGCAGCGTTGGGGCAGGGGATAATTCACCCCTCCACTTT. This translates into CSVGAGDNSPLHF. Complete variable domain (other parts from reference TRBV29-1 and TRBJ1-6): SAVISQKPSRDICQRGTSLTIQCQVDSQVTMMFWYRQQPGQSLTLIATANQGSEATYESGFVIDKFPISRPNLTFSTLTVSNMSPEDSSIYLCSVGAGDNSPLHFGNGTRLTVT.

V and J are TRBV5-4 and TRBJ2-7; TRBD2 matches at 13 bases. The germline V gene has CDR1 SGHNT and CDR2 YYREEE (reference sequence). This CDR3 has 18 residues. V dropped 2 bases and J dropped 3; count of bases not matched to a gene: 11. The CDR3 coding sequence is TGTGCCAGCAGCTTAGGGACTAGCGGGACCACGGGCTTCTACGAGCAGTACTTC. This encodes CASSLGTSGTTGFYEQYF.

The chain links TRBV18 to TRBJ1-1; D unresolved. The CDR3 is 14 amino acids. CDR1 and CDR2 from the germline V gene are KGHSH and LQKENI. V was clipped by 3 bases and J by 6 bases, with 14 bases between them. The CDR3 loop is CASSPQRAGPEAFF. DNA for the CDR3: TGTGCCAGCTCACCGCAGAGGGCAGGCCCTGAAGCTTTCTTT.

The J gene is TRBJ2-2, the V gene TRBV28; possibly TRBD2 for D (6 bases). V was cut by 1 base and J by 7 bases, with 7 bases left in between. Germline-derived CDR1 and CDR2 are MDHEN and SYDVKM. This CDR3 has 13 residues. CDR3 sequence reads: CASSLLEGGELFF. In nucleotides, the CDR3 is TGTGCCAGCAGTTTATTGGAGGGCGGGGAGCTGTTTTTT.

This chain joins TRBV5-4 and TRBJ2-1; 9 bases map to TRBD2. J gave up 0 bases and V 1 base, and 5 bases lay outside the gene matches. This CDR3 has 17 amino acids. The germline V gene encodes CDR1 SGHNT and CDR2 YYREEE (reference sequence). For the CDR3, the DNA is TGTGCCAGCAGCTTGAGGCTAGCGGGAAACTCCTACAATGAGCAGTTCTTC. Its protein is CASSLRLAGNSYNEQFF.

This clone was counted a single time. The CDR3: CASSLDPGGYNEQFF. The CDR3 DNA reads as TGCGCCAGCAGCCTAGACCCCGGCGGGTACAATGAGCAGTTCTTC. The chain links TRBV4-1 to TRBJ2-1; the D gene is possibly TRBD2 (5 bases). Germline-derived CDR1 and CDR2 are MGHRA and YSYEKL. Deletions cut 4 bases from V and 4 bases from J, with 14 bases between. CDR3 length: 15 amino acids.

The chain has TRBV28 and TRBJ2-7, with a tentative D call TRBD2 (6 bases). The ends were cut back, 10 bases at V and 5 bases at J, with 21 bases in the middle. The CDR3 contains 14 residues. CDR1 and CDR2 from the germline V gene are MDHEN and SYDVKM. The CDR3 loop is CATIHPGGVHEQYF. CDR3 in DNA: TGTGCCACCATACATCCCGGAGGGGTCCACGAGCAGTACTTC.

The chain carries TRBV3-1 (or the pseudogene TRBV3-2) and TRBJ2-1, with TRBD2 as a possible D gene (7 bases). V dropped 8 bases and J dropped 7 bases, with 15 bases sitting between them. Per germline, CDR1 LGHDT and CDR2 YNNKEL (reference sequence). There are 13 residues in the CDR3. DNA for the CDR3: TGTGCCAGCTCGAACAGGGAGGGGAATGAGCAGTTCTTC. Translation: CASSNREGNEQFF.

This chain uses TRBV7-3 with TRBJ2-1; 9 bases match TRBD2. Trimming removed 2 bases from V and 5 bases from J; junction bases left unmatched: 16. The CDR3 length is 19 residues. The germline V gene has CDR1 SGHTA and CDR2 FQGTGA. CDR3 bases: TGTGCCAGCAGCTTAGGGAGAGGGCTAGCGGGGCAGGACGACAATGAGCAGTTCTTC. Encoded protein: CASSLGRGLAGQDDNEQFF.

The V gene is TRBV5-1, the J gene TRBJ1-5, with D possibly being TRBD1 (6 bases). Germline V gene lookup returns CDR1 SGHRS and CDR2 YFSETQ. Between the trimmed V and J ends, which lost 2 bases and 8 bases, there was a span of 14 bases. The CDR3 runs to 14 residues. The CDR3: CASSLLQGPKPQHF. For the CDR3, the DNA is TGCGCCAGCAGCTTACTACAGGGACCGAAGCCCCAGCATTTT.

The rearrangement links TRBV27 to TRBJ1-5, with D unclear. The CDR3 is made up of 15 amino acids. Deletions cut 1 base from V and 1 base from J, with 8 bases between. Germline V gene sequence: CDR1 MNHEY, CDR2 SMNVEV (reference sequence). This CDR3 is CASSLYEGSNQPQHF. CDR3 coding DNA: TGTGCCAGCAGTTTATACGAGGGAAGCAATCAGCCCCAGCATTTT.

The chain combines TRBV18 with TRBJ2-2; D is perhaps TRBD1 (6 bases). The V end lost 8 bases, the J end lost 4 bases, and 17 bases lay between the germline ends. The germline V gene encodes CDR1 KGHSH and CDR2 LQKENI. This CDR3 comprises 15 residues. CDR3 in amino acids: CASTNRASSTGELFF. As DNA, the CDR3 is TGTGCCAGCACAAACAGGGCGTCAAGCACCGGGGAGCTGTTTTTT.